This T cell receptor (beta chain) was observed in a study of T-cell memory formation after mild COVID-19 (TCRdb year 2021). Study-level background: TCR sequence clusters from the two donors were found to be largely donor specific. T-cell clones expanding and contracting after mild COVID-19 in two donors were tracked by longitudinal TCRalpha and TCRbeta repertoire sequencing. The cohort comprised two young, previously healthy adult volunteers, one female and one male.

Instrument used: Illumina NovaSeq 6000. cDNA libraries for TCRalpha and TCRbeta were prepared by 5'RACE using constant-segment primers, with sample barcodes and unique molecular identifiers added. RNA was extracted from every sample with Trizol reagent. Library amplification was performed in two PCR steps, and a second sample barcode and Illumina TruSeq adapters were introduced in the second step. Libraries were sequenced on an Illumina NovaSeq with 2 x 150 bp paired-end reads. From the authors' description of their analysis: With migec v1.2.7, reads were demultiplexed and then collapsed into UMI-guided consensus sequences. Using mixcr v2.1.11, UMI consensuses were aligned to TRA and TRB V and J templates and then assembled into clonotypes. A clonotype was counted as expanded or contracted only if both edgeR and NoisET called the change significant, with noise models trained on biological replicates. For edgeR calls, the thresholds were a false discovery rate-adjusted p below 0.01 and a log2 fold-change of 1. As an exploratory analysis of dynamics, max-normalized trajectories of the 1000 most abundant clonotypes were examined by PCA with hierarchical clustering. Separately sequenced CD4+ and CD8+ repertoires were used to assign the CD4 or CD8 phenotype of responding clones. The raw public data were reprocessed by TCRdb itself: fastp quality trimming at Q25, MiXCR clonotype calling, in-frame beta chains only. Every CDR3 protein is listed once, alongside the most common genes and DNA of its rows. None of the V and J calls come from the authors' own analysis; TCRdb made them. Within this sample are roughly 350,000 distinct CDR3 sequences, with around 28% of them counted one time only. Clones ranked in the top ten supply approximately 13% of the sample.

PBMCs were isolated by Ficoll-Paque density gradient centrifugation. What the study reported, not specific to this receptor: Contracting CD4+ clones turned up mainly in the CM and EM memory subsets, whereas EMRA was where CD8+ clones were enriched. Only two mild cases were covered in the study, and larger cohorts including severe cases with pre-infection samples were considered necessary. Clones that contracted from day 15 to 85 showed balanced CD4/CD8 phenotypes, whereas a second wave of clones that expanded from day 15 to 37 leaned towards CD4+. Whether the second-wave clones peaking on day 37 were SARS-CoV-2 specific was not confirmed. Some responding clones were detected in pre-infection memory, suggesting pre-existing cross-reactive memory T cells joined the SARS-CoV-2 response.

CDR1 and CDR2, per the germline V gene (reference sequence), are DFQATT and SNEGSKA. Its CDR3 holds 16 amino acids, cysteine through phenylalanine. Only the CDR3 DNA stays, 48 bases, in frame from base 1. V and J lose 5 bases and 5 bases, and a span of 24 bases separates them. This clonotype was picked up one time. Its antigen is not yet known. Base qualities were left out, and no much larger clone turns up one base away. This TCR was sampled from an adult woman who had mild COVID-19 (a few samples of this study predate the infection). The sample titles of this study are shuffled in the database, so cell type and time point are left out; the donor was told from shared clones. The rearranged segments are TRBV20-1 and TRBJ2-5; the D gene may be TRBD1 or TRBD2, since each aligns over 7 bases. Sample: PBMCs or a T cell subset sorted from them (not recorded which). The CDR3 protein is CSALLLNPGGQETQYF. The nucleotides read TGCAGTGCTCTCCTTCTTAACCCGGGGGGACAGGAGACCCAGTACTTC.